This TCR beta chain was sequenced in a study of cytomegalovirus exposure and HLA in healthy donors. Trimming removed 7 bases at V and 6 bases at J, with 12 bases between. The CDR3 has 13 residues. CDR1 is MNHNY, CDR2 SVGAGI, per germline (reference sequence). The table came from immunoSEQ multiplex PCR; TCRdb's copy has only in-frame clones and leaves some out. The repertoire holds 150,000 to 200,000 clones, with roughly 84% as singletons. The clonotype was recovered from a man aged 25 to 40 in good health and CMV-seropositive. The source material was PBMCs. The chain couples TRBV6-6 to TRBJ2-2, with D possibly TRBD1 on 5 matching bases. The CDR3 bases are TGTGCCAGCACCCCCAGGGTAGCCGGGGAGCTGTTTTTT. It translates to CASTPRVAGELFF.